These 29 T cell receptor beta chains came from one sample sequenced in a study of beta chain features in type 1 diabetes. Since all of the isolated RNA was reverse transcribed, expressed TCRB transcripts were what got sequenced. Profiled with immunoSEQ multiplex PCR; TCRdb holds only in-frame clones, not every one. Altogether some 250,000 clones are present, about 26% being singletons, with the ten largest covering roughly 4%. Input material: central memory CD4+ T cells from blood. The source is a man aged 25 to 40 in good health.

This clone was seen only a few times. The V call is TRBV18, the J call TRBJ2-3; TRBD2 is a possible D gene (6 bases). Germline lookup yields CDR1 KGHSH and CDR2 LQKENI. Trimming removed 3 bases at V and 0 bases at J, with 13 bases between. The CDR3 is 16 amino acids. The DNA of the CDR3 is TGTGCCAGCTCACCCTTCGGGGGAACTAGCACAGATACGCAGTATTTT. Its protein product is CASSPFGGTSTDTQYF.

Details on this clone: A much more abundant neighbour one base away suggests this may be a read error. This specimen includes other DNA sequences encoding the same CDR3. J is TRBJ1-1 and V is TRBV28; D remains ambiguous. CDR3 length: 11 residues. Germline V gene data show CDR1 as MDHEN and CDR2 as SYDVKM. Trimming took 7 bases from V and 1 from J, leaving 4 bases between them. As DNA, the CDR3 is TGTGCCAGCATACAGAACACTGAAGCTTTCTTT. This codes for CASIQNTEAFF.

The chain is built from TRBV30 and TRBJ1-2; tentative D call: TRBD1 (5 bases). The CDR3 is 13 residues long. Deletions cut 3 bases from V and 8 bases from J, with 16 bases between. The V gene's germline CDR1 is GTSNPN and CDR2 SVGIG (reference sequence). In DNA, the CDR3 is TGTGCCTGGAGCCCACTGGGGAGGGACGGCTACACCTTC. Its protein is CAWSPLGRDGYTF.

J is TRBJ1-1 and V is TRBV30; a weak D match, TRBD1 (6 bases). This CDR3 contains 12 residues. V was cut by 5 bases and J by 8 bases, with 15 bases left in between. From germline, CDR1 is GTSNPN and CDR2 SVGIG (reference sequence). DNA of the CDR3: TGTGCCTGGGGGAAAGGACAGCTCGAAGCTTTCTTT. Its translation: CAWGKGQLEAFF.

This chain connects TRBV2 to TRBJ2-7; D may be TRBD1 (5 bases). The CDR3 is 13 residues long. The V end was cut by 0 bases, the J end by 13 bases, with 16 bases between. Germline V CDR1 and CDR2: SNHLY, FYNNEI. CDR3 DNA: TGTGCCAGCAGTGAAGCGGGGCGGACGCGCCCCTACTTC. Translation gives CASSEAGRTRPYF.

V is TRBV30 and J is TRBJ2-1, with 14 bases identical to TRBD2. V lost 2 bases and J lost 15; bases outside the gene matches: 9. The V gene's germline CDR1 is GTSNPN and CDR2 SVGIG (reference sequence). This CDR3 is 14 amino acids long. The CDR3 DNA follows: TGTGCCTGGAGTAAAGGACTAGCGGGAGGCGGGCCGTTCTTC. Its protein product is CAWSKGLAGGGPFF.

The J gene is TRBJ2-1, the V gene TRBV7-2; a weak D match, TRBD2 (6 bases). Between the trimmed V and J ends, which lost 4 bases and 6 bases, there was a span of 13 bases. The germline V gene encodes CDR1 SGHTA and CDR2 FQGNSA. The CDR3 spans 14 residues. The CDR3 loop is CASSSRLVANEQFF. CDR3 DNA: TGTGCCAGCAGCTCCAGACTAGTAGCCAATGAGCAGTTCTTC.

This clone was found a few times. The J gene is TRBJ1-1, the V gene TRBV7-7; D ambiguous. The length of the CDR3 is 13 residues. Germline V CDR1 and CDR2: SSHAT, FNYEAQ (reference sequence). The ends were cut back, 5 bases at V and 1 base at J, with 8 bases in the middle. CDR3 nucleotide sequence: TGTGCCAGCAGCGTAACAGAGAACACTGAAGCTTTCTTT. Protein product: CASSVTENTEAFF. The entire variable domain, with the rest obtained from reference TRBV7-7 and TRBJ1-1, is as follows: GAGVSQSPRYKVTKRGQDVTLRCDPISSHATLYWYQQALGQGPEFLTYFNYEAQPDKSGLPSDRFSAERPEGSISTLTIQRTEQRDSAMYRCASSVTENTEAFFGQGTRLTVV.

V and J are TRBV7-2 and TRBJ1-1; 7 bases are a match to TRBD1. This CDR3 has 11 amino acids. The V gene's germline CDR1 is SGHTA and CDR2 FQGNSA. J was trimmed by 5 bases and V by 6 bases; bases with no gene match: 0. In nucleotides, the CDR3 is TGTGCCAGCAGGACAGGGACTGAAGCTTTCTTT. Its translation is CASRTGTEAFF.

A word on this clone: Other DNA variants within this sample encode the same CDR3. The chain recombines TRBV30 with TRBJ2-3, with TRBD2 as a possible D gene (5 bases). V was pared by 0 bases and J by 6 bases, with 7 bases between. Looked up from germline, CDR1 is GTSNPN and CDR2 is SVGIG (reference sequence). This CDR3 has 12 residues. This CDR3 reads CAWSVLGDTQYF. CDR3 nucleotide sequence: TGTGCCTGGAGTGTACTAGGGGATACGCAGTATTTT.

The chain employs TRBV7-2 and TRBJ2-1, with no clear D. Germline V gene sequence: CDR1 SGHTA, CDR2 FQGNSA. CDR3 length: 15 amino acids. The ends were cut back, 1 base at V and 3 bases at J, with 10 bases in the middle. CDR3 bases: TGTGCCAGCAGCTTAGAGGCGGAAAACTACAATGAGCAGTTCTTC. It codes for CASSLEAENYNEQFF.

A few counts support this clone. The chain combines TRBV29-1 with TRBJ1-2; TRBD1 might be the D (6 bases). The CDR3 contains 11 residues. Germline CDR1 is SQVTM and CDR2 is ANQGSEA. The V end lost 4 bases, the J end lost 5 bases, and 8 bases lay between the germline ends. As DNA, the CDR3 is TGCAGCGTTGCCACAGGGTATGGCTACACCTTC. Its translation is CSVATGYGYTF.

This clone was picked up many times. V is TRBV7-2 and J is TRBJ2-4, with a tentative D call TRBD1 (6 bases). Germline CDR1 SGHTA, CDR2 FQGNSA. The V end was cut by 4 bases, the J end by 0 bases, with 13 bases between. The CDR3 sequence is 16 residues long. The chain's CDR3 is CASSSGQSGAKNIQYF. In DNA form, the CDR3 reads TGTGCCAGCAGCTCAGGACAGTCAGGAGCCAAAAACATTCAGTACTTC.

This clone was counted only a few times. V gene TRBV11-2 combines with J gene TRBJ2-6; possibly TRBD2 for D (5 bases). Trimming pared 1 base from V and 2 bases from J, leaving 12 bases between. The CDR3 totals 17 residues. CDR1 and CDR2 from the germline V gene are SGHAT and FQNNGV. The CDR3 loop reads CASSLGGLGAGANVLTF. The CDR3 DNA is TGTGCCAGCAGCTTAGGAGGGCTTGGGGCTGGGGCCAACGTCCTGACTTTC.

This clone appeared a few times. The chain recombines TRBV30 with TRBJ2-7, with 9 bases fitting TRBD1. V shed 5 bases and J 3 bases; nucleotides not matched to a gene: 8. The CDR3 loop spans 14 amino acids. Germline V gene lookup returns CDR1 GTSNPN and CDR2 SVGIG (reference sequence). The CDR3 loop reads CAWSHGTGSYEQYF. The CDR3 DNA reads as TGTGCCTGGTCTCACGGGACAGGGAGCTACGAGCAGTACTTC.

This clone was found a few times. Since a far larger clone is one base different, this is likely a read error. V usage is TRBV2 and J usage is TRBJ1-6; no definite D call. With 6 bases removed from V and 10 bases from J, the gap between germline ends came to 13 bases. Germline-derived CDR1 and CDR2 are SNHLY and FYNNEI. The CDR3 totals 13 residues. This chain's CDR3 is CASSDEGSSPLHF. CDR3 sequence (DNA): TGTGCCAGCAGCGACGAAGGGAGCTCACCCCTCCACTTT.

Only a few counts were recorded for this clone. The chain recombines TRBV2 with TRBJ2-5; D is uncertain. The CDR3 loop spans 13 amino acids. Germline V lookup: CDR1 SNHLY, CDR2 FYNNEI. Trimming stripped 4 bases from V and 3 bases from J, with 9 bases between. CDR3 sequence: CASSVHRKETQYF. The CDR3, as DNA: TGTGCCAGCAGTGTACACAGAAAAGAGACCCAGTACTTC.

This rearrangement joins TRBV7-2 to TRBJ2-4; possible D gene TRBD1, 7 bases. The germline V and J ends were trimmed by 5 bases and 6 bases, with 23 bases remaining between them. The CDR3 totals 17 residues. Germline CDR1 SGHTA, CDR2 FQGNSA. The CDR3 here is CASSPTGTQPGRNIQYF. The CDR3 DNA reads TGTGCCAGCAGCCCGACAGGGACTCAACCTGGGAGAAACATTCAGTACTTC.

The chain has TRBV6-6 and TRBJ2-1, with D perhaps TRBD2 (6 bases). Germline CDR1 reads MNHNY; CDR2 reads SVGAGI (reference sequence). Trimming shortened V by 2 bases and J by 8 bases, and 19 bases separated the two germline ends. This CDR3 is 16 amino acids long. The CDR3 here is CASSYAGQGRWDEQFF. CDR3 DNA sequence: TGTGCCAGCAGTTACGCGGGGCAGGGTAGGTGGGATGAGCAGTTCTTC.

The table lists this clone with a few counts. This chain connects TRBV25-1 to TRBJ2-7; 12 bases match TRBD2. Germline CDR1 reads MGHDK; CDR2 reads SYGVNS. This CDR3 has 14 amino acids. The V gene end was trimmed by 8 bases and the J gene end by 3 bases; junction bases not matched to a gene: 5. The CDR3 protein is CASRKTSGSYEQYF. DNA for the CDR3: TGTGCCAGCCGCAAGACTAGCGGGAGCTACGAGCAGTACTTC.

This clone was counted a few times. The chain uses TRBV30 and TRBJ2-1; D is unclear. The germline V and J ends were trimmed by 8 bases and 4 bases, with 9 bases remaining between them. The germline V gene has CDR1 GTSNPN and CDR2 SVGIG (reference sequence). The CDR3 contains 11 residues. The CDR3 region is CATAVYNEQFF. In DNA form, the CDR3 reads TGTGCCACGGCGGTTTACAATGAGCAGTTCTTC.

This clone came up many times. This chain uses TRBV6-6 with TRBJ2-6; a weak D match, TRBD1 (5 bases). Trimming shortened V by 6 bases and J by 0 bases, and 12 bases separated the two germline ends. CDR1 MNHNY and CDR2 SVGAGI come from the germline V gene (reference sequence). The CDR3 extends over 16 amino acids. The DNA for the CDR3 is TGTGCCAGCAGAGACACAGACAGCTCTGGGGCCAACGTCCTGACTTTC. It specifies CASRDTDSSGANVLTF.

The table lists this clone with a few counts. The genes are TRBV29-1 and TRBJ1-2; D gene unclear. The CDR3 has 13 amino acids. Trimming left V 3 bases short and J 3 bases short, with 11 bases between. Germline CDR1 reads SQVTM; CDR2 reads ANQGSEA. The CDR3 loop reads CSVEVGSDYGYTF. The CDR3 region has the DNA TGCAGCGTTGAGGTGGGCTCTGACTATGGCTACACCTTC.

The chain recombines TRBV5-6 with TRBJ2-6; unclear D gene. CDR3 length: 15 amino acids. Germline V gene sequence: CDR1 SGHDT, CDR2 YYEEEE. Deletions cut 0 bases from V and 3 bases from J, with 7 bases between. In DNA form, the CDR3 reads TGTGCCAGCAGCTTGGTATTGGGTGGGGCCAACGTCCTGACTTTC. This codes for CASSLVLGGANVLTF.

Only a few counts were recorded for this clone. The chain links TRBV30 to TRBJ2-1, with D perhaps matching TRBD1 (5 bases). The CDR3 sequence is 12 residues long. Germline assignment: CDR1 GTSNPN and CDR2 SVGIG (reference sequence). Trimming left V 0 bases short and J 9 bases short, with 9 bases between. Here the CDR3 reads CAWSVEQGEQFF. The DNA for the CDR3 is TGTGCCTGGAGTGTGGAGCAGGGTGAGCAGTTCTTC.

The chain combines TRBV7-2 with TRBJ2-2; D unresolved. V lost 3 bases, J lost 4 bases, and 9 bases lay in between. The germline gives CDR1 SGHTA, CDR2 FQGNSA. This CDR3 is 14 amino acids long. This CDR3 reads CASSFSSRTGELFF. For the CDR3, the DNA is TGTGCCAGCAGCTTTTCGTCACGCACCGGGGAGCTGTTTTTT.

This CDR3 reads CASSREGQGSTDTQYF. CDR3 DNA sequence: TGCGCCAGCAGCCGGGAGGGACAGGGAAGCACAGATACGCAGTATTTT. V and J are TRBV5-1 and TRBJ2-3; possibly TRBD1 for D (9 bases). Germline CDR1 SGHRS, CDR2 YFSETQ. The CDR3 has 16 amino acids. V lost 4 bases and J 0 bases, leaving 15 bases between the germline ends.

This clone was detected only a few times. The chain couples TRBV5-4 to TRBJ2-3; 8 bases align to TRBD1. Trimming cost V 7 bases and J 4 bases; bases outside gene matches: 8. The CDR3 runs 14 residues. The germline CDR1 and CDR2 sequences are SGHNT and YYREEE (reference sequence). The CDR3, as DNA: TGTGCCAGCTTCCAGGGGGCGAGGGCAGATACGCAGTATTTT. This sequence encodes CASFQGARADTQYF. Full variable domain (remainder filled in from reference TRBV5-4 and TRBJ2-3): ETGVTQSPTHLIKTRGQQVTLRCSSQSGHNTVSWYQQALGQGPQFIFQYYREEENGRGNFPPRFSGLQFPNYSSELNVNALELDDSALYLCASFQGARADTQYFGPGTRLTVL.

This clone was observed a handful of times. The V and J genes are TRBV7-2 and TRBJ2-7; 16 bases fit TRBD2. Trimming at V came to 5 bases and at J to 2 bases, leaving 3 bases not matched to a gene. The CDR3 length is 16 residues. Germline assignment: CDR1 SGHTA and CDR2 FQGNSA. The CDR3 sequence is CASSPGLAGGPYEQYF. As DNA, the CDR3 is TGTGCCAGCAGCCCGGGACTAGCGGGGGGGCCCTACGAGCAGTACTTC.